The present entry profiles one T cell receptor (beta chain) with its context. This clone was seen a single time. Its specific antigen is unknown. It has no much larger one-base neighbor in the sample; base qualities were not kept. This sample is drawn from a study of blood T cell repertoires in COVID-19 (dated by TCRdb to the early 2020s). For context, the study as a whole: Samples covering the acute and convalescent phases of COVID-19 were provided by collaborators in the United States, Italy and Spain. The material from the prospective study consisted of cDNA or gDNA derived from T cells, B-cell-depleted T cells, or PBMCs. Subjects who had been exposed to COVID-19, were actively infected with it, or had recovered from it provided the deeply sampled blood TCRbeta repertoires that made up the dataset. The repertoires were made available in a free public database intended to serve as a resource for research on the immune response to SARS-CoV-2. The samples were drawn from two sources: the first 160 participants of the ongoing ImmuneRACE study, and 1,000 to 1,500 subjects contributed by 6 global collaborators. A de-identified subject ID, COVID-19 status, age in years and sex were almost always included in the sample metadata. Where available, HLA class I and class II types were obtained from metadata supplied by the sample provider rather than from assay-based typing.

The immunoSEQ Assay, a bias-controlled multiplex PCR, was used to amplify TCRbeta CDR3 regions from genomic DNA. In the authors' own workflow: Within the assay, amplification of reference gene primers was used to estimate how many nucleated cells each sample contained. To quantify the absolute abundance of each unique TCRbeta CDR3 rearrangement, sequence reads were collapsed and filtered. For each sample, productive Simpson clonality was calculated as the square root of Simpson's diversity index over productive rearrangements. TCRdb mirrors the immuneACCESS table, restricted to in-frame sequences. Some clones are absent from its copies; in checked studies, under half trace to an unresolved V gene, and the reason for the others is unknown. V and J calls and clone size follow that table, whereas D and trimming were derived from the DNA. The table for this sample lists over 200,000 clones; roughly 91% of them were counted only once. Almost 4% of the sample is in the top ten clones.

There are 16 amino acids in the CDR3, from cysteine to phenylalanine inclusive. CDR3 DNA only is kept here, 48 bases in frame from base 1. CDR1 SGHAT and CDR2 FQNNGV are derived from the germline V gene. The germline V end is reduced by 0 bases and the J end by 3 bases; junction bases left unmatched: 4. In the prospective study, participants were about 18 to 89 years old, resided in approximately 22 geographic areas of the United States, and were enrolled through a virtual design. Cohort assignment in the prospective study relied on participant-reported clinical history from a screening survey and a study questionnaire. In the prospective study, mobile phlebotomists collected whole blood, serum and a nasopharyngeal or oropharyngeal swab from each participant. Additional blood draws and questionnaires over an approximately two-month period could optionally be provided by prospective study participants. Before DNA extraction, blood samples from the prospective study were shipped at room temperature or frozen.

The paper's findings and limits, for the study overall: The quantity of clinical and demographic metadata differed by source and by participant and was supplied without curation.

The sequencing input was PBMCs or T cells enriched from blood (not recorded which). This chain joins TRBV11-2 to TRBJ2-2, and 7 bases in between align with TRBD2. The TCR was taken from a woman in her 30s with acute COVID-19. The bases are TGTGCCAGCAGCTTAGAGTGGACTAGGGACACCGGGGAGCTGTTTTTT. It translates as CASSLEWTRDTGELFF.